The source of this TCR beta chain is a study of monozygotic twins with inflammatory bowel disease. General study results and limits: IBD patients exhibited fewer clonotypes shared with other individuals than healthy twins, particularly with disease activity.

Reprocessing the 5' RACE reads, TCRdb reports a single entry for every CDR3 protein and omits DNA. The sample holds approximately 390,000 distinct CDR3 sequences. The length of the CDR3 is 15 residues. The V gene's germline CDR1 is LGHDT and CDR2 YNNKEL (reference sequence). To note about this clonotype: Its antigen is not identified.

The TCR originated in a human donor with ulcerative colitis or Crohn's disease, or a healthy co-twin of an affected twin (not recorded which). The chain carries TRBV3-1 and TRBJ2-1; there is no DNA to check the TCRdb D call of TRBD2. Sequencing was done on a sample of blood. CDR3 in amino acids: CASSLRGLSHNEQFF.